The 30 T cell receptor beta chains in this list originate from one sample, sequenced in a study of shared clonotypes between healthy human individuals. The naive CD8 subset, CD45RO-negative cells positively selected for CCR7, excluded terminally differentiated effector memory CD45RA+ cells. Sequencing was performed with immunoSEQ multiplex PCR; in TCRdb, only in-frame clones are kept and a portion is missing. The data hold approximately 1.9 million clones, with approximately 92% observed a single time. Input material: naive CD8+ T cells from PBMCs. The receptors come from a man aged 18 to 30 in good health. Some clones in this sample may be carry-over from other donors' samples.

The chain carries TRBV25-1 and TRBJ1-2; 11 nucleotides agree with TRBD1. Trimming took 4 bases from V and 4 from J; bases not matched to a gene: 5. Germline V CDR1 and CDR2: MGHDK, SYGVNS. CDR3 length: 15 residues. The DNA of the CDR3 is TGTGCCAGCAGTGCCCGGACAGGGGGCGGCTATGGCTACACCTTC. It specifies CASSARTGGGYGYTF.

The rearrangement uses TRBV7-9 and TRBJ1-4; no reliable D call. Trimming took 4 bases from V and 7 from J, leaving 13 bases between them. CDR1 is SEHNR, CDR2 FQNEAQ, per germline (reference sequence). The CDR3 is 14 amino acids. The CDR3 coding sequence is TGTGCCAGCAGCTCCTCGGGGAAGGGTGAAAAACTGTTTTTT. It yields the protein CASSSSGKGEKLFF.

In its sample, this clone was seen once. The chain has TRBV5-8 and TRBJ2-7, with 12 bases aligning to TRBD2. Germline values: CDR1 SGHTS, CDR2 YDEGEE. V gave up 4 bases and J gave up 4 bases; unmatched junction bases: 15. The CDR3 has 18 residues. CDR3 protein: CASSPTRFLAGGRYEQYF. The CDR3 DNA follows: TGTGCCAGCAGCCCTACCCGGTTCCTAGCGGGAGGGCGATACGAGCAGTACTTC.

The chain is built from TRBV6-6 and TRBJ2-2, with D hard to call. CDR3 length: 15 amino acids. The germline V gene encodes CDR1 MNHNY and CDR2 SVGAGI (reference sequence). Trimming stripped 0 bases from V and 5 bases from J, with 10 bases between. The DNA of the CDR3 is TGTGCCAGCAGTTACTCGATGGGTTGGACCGGGGAGCTGTTTTTT. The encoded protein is CASSYSMGWTGELFF.

The CDR3 DNA reads as TGTGCCAGCAGTTTTGACCAAGACTACCAAGAGACCCAGTACTTC. This sequence encodes CASSFDQDYQETQYF. V is TRBV28 and J is TRBJ2-5; D ambiguous. V lost 3 bases to trimming and J lost 0 bases, with 11 bases between them. The germline V gene has CDR1 MDHEN and CDR2 SYDVKM. This CDR3 has 15 residues.

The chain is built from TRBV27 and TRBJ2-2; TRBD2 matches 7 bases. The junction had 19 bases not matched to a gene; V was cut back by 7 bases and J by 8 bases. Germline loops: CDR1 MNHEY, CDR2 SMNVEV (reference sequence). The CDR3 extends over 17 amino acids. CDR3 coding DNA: TGTGCCAGCACCCCCCTACCTTATCGCGGGAGTGGAGGGGAGCTGTTTTTT. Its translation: CASTPLPYRGSGGELFF.

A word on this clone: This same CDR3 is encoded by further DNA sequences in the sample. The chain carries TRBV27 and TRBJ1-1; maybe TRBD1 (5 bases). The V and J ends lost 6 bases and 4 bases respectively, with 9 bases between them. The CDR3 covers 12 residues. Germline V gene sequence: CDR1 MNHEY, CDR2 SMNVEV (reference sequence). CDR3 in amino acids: CASRGAGTEAFF. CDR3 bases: TGTGCCAGCAGAGGGGCTGGCACTGAAGCTTTCTTT.

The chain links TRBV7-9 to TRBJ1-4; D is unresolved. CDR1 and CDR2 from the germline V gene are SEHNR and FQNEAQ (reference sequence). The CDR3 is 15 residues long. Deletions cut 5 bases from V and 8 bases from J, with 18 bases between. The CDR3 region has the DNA TGTGCCAGCAGCCACCCCCGGGAAGCGACAGAAAAACTGTTTTTT. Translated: CASSHPREATEKLFF.

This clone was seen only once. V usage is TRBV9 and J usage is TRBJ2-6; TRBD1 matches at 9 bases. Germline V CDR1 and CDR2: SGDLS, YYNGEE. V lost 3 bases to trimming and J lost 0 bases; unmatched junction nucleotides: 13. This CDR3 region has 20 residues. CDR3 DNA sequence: TGTGCCAGCAGCGGCTCCCCGAGATGGGACAGGGACTCTGGGGCCAACGTCCTGACTTTC. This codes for CASSGSPRWDRDSGANVLTF.

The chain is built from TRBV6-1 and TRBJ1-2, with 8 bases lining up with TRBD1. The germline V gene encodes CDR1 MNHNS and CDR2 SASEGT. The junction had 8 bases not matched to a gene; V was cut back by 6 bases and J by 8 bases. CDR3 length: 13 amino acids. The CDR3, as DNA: TGTGCCAGCAGCAGACAGGGGTCGAAAGGCTACACCTTC. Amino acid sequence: CASSRQGSKGYTF.

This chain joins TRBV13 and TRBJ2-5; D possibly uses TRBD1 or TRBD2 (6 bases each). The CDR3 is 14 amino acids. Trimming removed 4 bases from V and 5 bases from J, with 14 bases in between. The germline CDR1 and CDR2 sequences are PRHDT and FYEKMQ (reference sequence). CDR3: CASSSRGPEETQYF. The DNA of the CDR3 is TGTGCCAGCAGCTCCCGGGGGCCGGAGGAGACCCAGTACTTC.

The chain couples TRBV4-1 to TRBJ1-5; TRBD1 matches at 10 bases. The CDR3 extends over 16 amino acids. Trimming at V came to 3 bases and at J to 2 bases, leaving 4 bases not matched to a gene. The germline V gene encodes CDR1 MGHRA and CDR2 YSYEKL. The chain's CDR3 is CASSQGQGIGNQPQHF. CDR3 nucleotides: TGCGCCAGCAGCCAGGGACAGGGGATCGGCAATCAGCCCCAGCATTTT.

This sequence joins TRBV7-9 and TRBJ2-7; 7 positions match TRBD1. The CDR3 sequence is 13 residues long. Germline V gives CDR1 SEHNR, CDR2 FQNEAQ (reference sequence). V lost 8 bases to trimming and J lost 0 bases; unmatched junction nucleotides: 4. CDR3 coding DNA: TGTGCCAGCTCCGGGACAGCCTCCTACGAGCAGTACTTC. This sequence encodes CASSGTASYEQYF. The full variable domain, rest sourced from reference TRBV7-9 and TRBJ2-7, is DTGVSQNPRHKITKRGQNVTFRCDPISEHNRLYWYRQTLGQGPEFLTYFQNEAQLEKSRLLSDRFSAERPKGSFSTLEIQRTEQGDSAMYLCASSGTASYEQYFGPGTRLTVT.

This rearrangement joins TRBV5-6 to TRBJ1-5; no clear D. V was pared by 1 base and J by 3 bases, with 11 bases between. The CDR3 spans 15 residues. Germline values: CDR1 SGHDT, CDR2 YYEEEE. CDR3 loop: CASSLSASFNQPQHF. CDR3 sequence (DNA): TGTGCCAGCAGCTTGTCTGCGTCCTTCAATCAGCCCCAGCATTTT. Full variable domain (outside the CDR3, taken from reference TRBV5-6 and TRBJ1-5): DAGVTQSPTHLIKTRGQQVTLRCSPKSGHDTVSWYQQALGQGPQFIFQYYEEEERQRGNFPDRFSGHQFPNYSSELNVNALLLGDSALYLCASSLSASFNQPQHFGDGTRLSIL.

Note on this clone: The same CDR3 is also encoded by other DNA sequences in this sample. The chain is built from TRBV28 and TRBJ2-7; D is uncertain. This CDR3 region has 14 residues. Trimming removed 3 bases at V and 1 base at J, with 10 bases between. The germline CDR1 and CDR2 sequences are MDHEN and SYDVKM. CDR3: CASSFVGSSYEQYF. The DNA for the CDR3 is TGTGCCAGCAGTTTTGTGGGCAGTTCCTACGAGCAGTACTTC.

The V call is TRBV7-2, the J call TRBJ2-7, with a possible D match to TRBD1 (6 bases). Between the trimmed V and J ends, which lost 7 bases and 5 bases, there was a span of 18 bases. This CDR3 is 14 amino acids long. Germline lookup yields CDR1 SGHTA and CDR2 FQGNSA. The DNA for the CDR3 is TGTGCCAGCAACGTAGGGGGACCCCAGAACGAGCAGTACTTC. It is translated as CASNVGGPQNEQYF.

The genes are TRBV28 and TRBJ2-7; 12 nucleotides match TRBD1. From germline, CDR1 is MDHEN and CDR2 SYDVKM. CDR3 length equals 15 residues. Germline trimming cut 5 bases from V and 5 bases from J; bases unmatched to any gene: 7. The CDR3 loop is CASSPGTGGLHEQYF. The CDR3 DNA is TGTGCCAGCAGTCCCGGGACAGGGGGCTTGCACGAGCAGTACTTC.

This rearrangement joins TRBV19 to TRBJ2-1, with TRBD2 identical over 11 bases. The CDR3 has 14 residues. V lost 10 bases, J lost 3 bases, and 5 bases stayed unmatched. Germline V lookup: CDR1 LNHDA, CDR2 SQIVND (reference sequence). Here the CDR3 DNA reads TGTGCCACCAGACTAGCGGGACTCTACAATGAGCAGTTCTTC. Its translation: CATRLAGLYNEQFF. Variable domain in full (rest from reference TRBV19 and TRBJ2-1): DGGITQSPKYLFRKEGQNVTLSCEQNLNHDAMYWYRQDPGQGLRLIYYSQIVNDFQKGDIAEGYSVSREKKESFPLTVTSAQKNPTAFYLCATRLAGLYNEQFFGPGTRLTVL.

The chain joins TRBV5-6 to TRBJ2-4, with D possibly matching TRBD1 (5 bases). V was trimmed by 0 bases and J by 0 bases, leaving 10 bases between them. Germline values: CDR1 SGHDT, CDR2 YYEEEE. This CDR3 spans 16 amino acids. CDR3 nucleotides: TGTGCCAGCAGCTTGGGACAGAGACTAGCCAAAAACATTCAGTACTTC. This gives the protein CASSLGQRLAKNIQYF.

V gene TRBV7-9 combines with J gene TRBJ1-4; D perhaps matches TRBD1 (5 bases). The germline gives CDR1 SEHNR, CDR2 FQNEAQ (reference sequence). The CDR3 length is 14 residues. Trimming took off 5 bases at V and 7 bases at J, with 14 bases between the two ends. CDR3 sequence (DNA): TGTGCCAGCAGCGGACCGGGACCGTCTGAAAAACTGTTTTTT. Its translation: CASSGPGPSEKLFF.

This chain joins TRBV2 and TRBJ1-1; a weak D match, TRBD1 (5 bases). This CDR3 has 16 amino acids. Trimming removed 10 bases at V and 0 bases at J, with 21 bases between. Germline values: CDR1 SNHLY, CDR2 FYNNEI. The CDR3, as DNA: TGTGCCATTGTAAATGGGGACCTCGGAGTGAACACTGAAGCTTTCTTT. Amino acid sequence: CAIVNGDLGVNTEAFF.

The CDR3 reads CASSEPRGGTGELFF. Written as DNA, the CDR3 is TGTGCCAGCAGTGAACCCCGGGGGGGCACCGGGGAGCTGTTTTTT. J is TRBJ2-2 and V is TRBV6-1; TRBD2 matches 8 bases. The length of the CDR3 is 15 residues. Trimming took 2 bases from V and 4 from J; bases not matched to a gene: 3. Germline loops: CDR1 MNHNS, CDR2 SASEGT.

The CDR3 reads CASSETSGRAPDTQYF. The CDR3, as DNA: TGTGCCAGCAGTGAGACTAGCGGGAGGGCCCCAGATACGCAGTATTTT. The chain joins TRBV6-1 to TRBJ2-3, with TRBD2 identical over 14 bases. Per germline, CDR1 MNHNS and CDR2 SASEGT. The CDR3 runs 16 residues. V lost 3 bases and J lost 4; bases outside the gene matches: 3.

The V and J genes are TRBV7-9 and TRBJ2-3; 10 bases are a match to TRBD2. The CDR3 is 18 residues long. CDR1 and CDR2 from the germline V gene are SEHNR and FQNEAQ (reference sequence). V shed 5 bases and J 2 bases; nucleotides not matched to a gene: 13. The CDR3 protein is CASSPASLAGAHTDTQYF. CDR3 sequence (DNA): TGTGCCAGCAGCCCGGCGAGCCTAGCGGGAGCGCACACAGATACGCAGTATTTT.

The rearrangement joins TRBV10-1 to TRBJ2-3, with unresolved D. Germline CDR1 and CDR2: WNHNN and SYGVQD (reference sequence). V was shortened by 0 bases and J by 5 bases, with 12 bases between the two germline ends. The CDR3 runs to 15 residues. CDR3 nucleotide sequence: TGCGCCAGCAGTGAGTCGGTCGGGTACGGAGATACGCAGTATTTT. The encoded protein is CASSESVGYGDTQYF.

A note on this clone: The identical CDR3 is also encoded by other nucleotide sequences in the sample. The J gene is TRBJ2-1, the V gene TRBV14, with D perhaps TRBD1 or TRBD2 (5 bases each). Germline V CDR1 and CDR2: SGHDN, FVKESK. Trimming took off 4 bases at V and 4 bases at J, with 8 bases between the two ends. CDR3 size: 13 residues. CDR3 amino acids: CASSPRGYNEQFF. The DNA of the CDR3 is TGTGCCAGCAGCCCGAGGGGTTACAATGAGCAGTTCTTC.

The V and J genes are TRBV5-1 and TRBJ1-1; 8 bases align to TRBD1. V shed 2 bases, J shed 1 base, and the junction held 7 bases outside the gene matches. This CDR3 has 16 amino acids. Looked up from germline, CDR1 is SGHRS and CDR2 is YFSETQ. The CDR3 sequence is CASSFGQGGWNTEAFF. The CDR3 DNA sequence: TGCGCCAGCAGCTTCGGACAGGGCGGATGGAACACTGAAGCTTTCTTT.

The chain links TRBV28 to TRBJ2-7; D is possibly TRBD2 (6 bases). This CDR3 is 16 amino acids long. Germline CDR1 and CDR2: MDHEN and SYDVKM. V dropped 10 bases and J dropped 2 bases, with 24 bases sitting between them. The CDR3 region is CATSTAPDYPPYEQYF. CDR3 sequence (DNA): TGTGCCACCTCAACCGCTCCGGACTACCCCCCCTACGAGCAGTACTTC.

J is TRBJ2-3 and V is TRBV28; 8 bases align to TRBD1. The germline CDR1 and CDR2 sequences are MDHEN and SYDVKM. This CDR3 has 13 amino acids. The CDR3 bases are TGTGCTGGGGGCAGGGGGCGCGGAGATACGCAGTATTTT. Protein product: CAGGRGRGDTQYF.

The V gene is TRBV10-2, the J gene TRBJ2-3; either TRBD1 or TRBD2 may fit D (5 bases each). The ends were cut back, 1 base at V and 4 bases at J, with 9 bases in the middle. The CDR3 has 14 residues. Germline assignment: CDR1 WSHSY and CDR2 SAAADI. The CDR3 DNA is TGCGCCAGCAGTGAGTGGGGGAAGGCAGATACGCAGTATTTT. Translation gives CASSEWGKADTQYF.